The following is a TCR beta chain sequence with its context. Germline values: CDR1 MNHEY, CDR2 SVGAGI. The CDR3 consists of 15 residues. The V gene end was trimmed by 6 bases and the J gene end by 4 bases; junction bases not matched to a gene: 9. This sample is part of a study of T cell changes during pregnancy in multiple sclerosis. TCRdb's table, derived via immunoSEQ multiplex PCR, lists solely in-frame clones and lacks some. This sample yields some 77,000 clones, of which just over 90% are seen a single time; roughly 2% belongs to the top ten. Material: peripheral blood, obtained in the second trimester of pregnancy. This TCR was recovered from a female donor in good health, enrolled as a control in a pregnancy study. The chain is built from TRBV6-5 and TRBJ1-2; 9 bases agree with TRBD1. The CDR3, as DNA: TGTGCCAGCAGGACAGGGGGATCCGGCTCCTATGGCTACACCTTC. It is translated as CASRTGGSGSYGYTF.